Described below is a single T cell receptor (beta chain) sequence and its context. Assay: immunoSEQ multiplex PCR; the TCRdb copy retains only in-frame clones and omits some. The repertoire holds just under 300,000 clones, with around nine tenths as singletons. Per germline, CDR1 MNHEY and CDR2 SVGAGI. This CDR3 contains 15 residues. The J segment lost 11 bases and the V segment lost 6 bases, leaving 18 bases of the junction unmatched. The data were obtained in a study of blood T cell repertoires in COVID-19. This rearrangement joins TRBV6-5 to TRBJ1-1; 7 bases agree with TRBD1. The sequenced sample was peripheral blood. The receptor's source is a man between 65 and 85 years old with acute or convalescent COVID-19. The CDR3 DNA reads as TGTGCCAGCAGGGACACAGGGGCGGCTGGGGTTGTGGCTTTCTTT. As protein: CASRDTGAAGVVAFF.